This passage covers 6 T cell receptor beta chains from one sample sequenced in a study of cytotoxic CD8 clonotypes in ibrutinib-treated CLL. Clones were sequenced by immunoSEQ multiplex PCR, and TCRdb holds only the in-frame ones, with some missing. The sample has about 140,000 clones, around 84% seen once. The specimen was PBMCs, collected after 36 months of ibrutinib treatment. The receptors stem from a human donor with chronic lymphocytic leukemia.

This chain connects TRBV5-1 to TRBJ1-3, with 7 nucleotides matching TRBD1. CDR3 size: 16 residues. The germline CDR1 and CDR2 sequences are SGHRS and YFSETQ. Trimming at V came to 0 bases and at J to 3 bases, leaving 6 bases not matched to a gene. CDR3 in amino acids: CASSLAVQGDGNTIYF. The DNA of the CDR3 is TGCGCCAGCAGCTTGGCCGTCCAGGGGGATGGAAACACCATATATTTT. The full variable domain, completed using reference TRBV5-1 and TRBJ1-3, is KAGVTQTPRYLIKTRGQQVTLSCSPISGHRSVSWYQQTPGQGLQFLFEYFSETQRNKGNFPGRFSGRQFSNSRSEMNVSTLELGDSALYLCASSLAVQGDGNTIYFGEGSWLTVV.

The chain joins TRBV6-6 to TRBJ1-1; D remains unclear. CDR3 length: 14 amino acids. The germline V gene has CDR1 MNHNY and CDR2 SVGAGI (reference sequence). V dropped 6 bases and J dropped 5 bases, with 16 bases sitting between them. CDR3 nucleotide sequence: TGTGCCAGCAGCCACTGGGTTGCGGGGACTGAAGCTTTCTTT. Amino acid sequence: CASSHWVAGTEAFF.

The rearrangement joins TRBV7-2 to TRBJ2-7, with unresolved D. This CDR3 region has 13 residues. V was clipped by 5 bases and J by 6 bases, with 14 bases between them. The germline V gene encodes CDR1 SGHTA and CDR2 FQGNSA. The chain's CDR3 is CASSRWTGTEQYF. Written as DNA, the CDR3 is TGTGCCAGCAGCCGATGGACCGGAACCGAGCAGTACTTC.

The chain couples TRBV5-1 to TRBJ2-5, with a tentative D call TRBD1 (6 bases). CDR1 SGHRS and CDR2 YFSETQ come from the germline V gene. Trimming shortened V by 5 bases and J by 4 bases, and 15 bases separated the two germline ends. The CDR3 extends over 14 amino acids. The CDR3 loop reads CASSLQGVLETQYF. CDR3 nucleotide sequence: TGCGCCAGCAGTCTACAGGGAGTTCTAGAGACCCAGTACTTC. Full variable domain (missing parts from reference TRBV5-1 and TRBJ2-5): KAGVTQTPRYLIKTRGQQVTLSCSPISGHRSVSWYQQTPGQGLQFLFEYFSETQRNKGNFPGRFSGRQFSNSRSEMNVSTLELGDSALYLCASSLQGVLETQYFGPGTRLLVL.

The CDR3 is CASSGTRLAGGRKRGDTQYF. CDR3 sequence (DNA): TGTGCCAGCAGTGGAACTCGACTAGCGGGGGGCCGAAAACGGGGAGATACGCAGTATTTT. The J gene is TRBJ2-3, the V gene TRBV2, with 13 bases identical to TRBD2. The V segment lost 4 bases and the J segment 5 bases; nucleotides outside the gene matches: 18. CDR1 is SNHLY and CDR2 is FYNNEI in the germline V gene. The CDR3 spans 20 residues.

V is TRBV5-1 and J is TRBJ2-2; D not certain. Germline CDR1 is SGHRS and CDR2 is YFSETQ. The CDR3 extends over 15 amino acids. With 1 base removed from V and 6 bases from J, the gap between germline ends came to 13 bases. The CDR3 protein is CASSLNRVGSGELFF. DNA for the CDR3: TGCGCCAGCAGCTTGAATAGGGTCGGATCCGGGGAGCTGTTTTTT.